This section outlines one T cell receptor beta chain sequence together with its context. The target antigen is unknown. Healthy individuals who donated bone marrow served as the donors. It was with 60 Vbeta and 13 Jbeta primers that the PCR ran. Assay used: immunoSEQ multiplex PCR; TCRdb lists only in-frame clones, some missing. This sample has around 100,000 clones, with approximately 84% found just once. The sample originates from a study of cytomegalovirus exposure and HLA in healthy donors. Study findings and constraints: A later analysis linked a missense variant in DCLRE1C to the trimming of TCR beta V and J genes. A few V segments could not be told apart, such as TRBV6-2 and TRBV6-3, and were left out. Cytomegalovirus status, reportedly, was diagnosed with high specificity and sensitivity by the classifier.

Germline CDR1 reads LNHDA; CDR2 reads SQIVND (reference sequence). The V gene lost 4 bases and the J gene lost 5 bases, with 11 bases spanning the gap. CDR3 length: 13 amino acids. Input material: PBMCs. This clonotype was obtained from a man aged 18 to 35 in good health and CMV-seronegative. The V and J genes are TRBV19 and TRBJ1-1; D is ambiguous. CDR3 in amino acids: CASSKDPGTEAFF. The DNA of the CDR3 is TGTGCCAGTAGTAAGGACCCGGGGACTGAAGCTTTCTTT.